This entry concerns a single TCR beta chain. The antigen is undetermined. Trimming left V 4 bases short and J 6 bases short, with 13 bases between. Per the germline V gene, CDR1 is SEHNR and CDR2 is FQNEAQ (reference sequence). The CDR3 is 13 amino acids. This sample stems from a study of CD8+ T cells in alopecia areata. The sequencing template was cDNA reverse transcribed from extracted RNA. Profiling relied on immunoSEQ multiplex PCR, and the TCRdb table lists in-frame clones only, not all of them. Among some 170,000 clones listed, approximately 65% were seen once. Using a FACSAria, the CD4+ and CD8+ T cells were sorted from the PBMCs. Study observations and caveats: Besides other cells, scalp samples also yield sequences of resident alphabeta T cells from normal skin. Between patients, shared TCR sequences were less clear than in mice. This was possibly due in part to HLA diversity in the patient population.

The material sequenced was CD8+ T cells sorted from blood, taken at week 0. The source of this sequence is a human donor with alopecia areata. The rearrangement links TRBV7-9 to TRBJ2-7, with D perhaps matching TRBD1 (5 bases). CDR3 nucleotide sequence: TGTGCCAGCAGCTCCCCAGGGTTGGCCGAGCAGTACTTC. This encodes CASSSPGLAEQYF.